Presented here are 5 T cell receptor beta chains from one specimen sequenced in a study of prognosis after radiotherapy for stage I lung cancer. The authors amplified TCR beta CDR3 from genomic DNA using two-round multiplex PCR. Gene-specific TRBV and TRBJ primers were used in PCR round one. TCRdb re-analysed the multiplex PCR reads in MiXCR, keeping a single row per CDR3 protein. The sample has over 20,000 distinct CDR3 sequences; roughly 37% are singletons. The sequencing here drew on PBMCs, taken before or after stereotactic body radiation therapy (not recorded which). These TCRs come from a donor aged 50 or older with non-small cell lung cancer.

This clonotype was picked up many times. The V and J genes are TRBV28 and TRBJ2-7, with TRBD2 as a possible D gene (6 bases). Per the germline V gene, CDR1 is MDHEN and CDR2 is SYDVKM. The ends were cut back, 8 bases at V and 4 bases at J, with 6 bases in the middle. CDR3 length: 10 amino acids. CDR3 sequence (DNA): TGTGCCAGCGGGACTTACGAGCAGTACTTC. Translation: CASGTYEQYF.

This clonotype was picked up many times. J is TRBJ1-2 and V is TRBV19; a weak D match, TRBD1 (5 bases). CDR3 length: 13 amino acids. Per the germline V gene, CDR1 is LNHDA and CDR2 is SQIVND (reference sequence). The V and J ends lost 7 bases and 3 bases respectively, with 12 bases between them. CDR3 sequence (DNA): TGTGCCAGTAAACGAGGAGGGGACTATGGCTACACCTTC. Protein: CASKRGGDYGYTF.

Comments on this clonotype: Its ends do not fully match the called genes, so a read error is possible. The chain has TRBV12-3 or TRBV12-4 and TRBJ2-2; 8 nucleotides line up with TRBD1. The CDR3 runs to 15 residues. DNA for the CDR3: TGTGCCAGCACTCCGGACAGGGCCATCACCTGGGAGCTGTTTTTT. Its protein is CASTPDRAITWELFF.

The rearrangement uses TRBV24-1 and TRBJ2-3; D is ambiguous. The V and J ends lost 0 bases and 4 bases respectively, with 1 base between them. This CDR3 comprises 12 residues. CDR1 is KGHDR and CDR2 is SFDVKD in the germline V gene. The CDR3: CATSDLADTQYF. The CDR3 nucleotides read TGTGCCACCAGTGATTTGGCAGATACGCAGTATTTT.

Notes on this clonotype: One end of the junction is discordant with germline, which a read error may explain. The chain joins TRBV2 to TRBJ2-7; D remains unclear. The germline CDR1 and CDR2 sequences are SNHLY and FYNNEI. CDR3 length equals 13 residues. This CDR3 is CVSILTELGEQYF. The DNA for the CDR3 is TGTGTCAGCATTCTCACGGAGTTGGGGGAGCAGTACTTC.